This TCR beta chain was retrieved from a study of T cells after yellow fever vaccination. Study outcomes and limitations: The study re-detected most primary-vaccination clones after the booster (about 95% CD4, roughly 91% CD8). Bulk-population clonotypes that are abundant could appear as contaminants in FACS-sorted repertoires.

Details on this clonotype: The antigen remains undetermined.

The V and J ends lost 5 bases and 7 bases, in that order; junction bases with no gene match: 10. Germline assignment: CDR1 SEHNR and CDR2 FQNEAQ (reference sequence). The CDR3 is 15 amino acids. 5'RACE template switching produced TCR cDNA carrying a universal primer site and UMIs. TCRdb itself ran the 5' RACE reads through MiXCR, one entry per CDR3 protein. The sample yields roughly 340,000 distinct CDR3 sequences, 8.5% to 9% seen once. The chain couples TRBV7-9 to TRBJ2-1; 8 bases are a match to TRBD2. Sequenced material: PBMCs, taken on the day of the first yellow fever vaccination. This clonotype was sampled from a young man who received the YFV17D yellow fever vaccine. CDR3 in amino acids: CASSKTGTRYNEQFF. The CDR3 DNA reads TGTGCCAGCAGCAAAACTGGGACTAGGTATAATGAGCAGTTCTTC.